This passage covers 11 T cell receptor beta chains from one sample sequenced in a study of blood T cell repertoires in COVID-19. The repertoire was sequenced with immunoSEQ multiplex PCR; TCRdb's copy has only in-frame clones and lacks some. The top ten clones hold about 2.6% of a sample with 130,000 to 150,000 clones, roughly 85% of them seen once. Sequenced: peripheral blood. These receptors were collected from a human donor with acute or convalescent COVID-19. The donor label of this sample is uncertain.

The V and J genes are TRBV27 and TRBJ1-5; D not resolved. V dropped 7 bases and J dropped 0 bases, with 13 bases sitting between them. CDR1 and CDR2 (germline): MNHEY, SMNVEV (reference sequence). This CDR3 is 15 amino acids long. The CDR3 spells CASTLSGNSNQPQHF. DNA for the CDR3: TGTGCCAGCACCCTGTCCGGGAATAGCAATCAGCCCCAGCATTTT.

The chain employs TRBV6-5 and TRBJ1-2; 12 bases agree with TRBD1. The CDR3 runs 15 residues. After removal of 6 bases from V and 8 bases from J, the junction contained 10 bases not matched to a gene. Germline V CDR1 and CDR2: MNHEY, SVGAGI. This CDR3 reads CASRAGQGAEVGYTF. The DNA of the CDR3 is TGTGCCAGCAGGGCGGGACAGGGGGCTGAGGTCGGCTACACCTTC.

The rearrangement links TRBV7-3 to TRBJ2-3, with 11 positions matching TRBD2. This CDR3 contains 17 residues. Germline trimming cut 5 bases from V and 4 bases from J; bases unmatched to any gene: 11. Germline lookup yields CDR1 SGHTA and CDR2 FQGTGA. CDR3 sequence: CASSPQGLAGGPDTQYF. Written as DNA, the CDR3 is TGTGCCAGCAGCCCACAGGGTCTAGCGGGAGGTCCAGATACGCAGTATTTT.

CDR3 in amino acids: CASSLGGQVGYNSPLHF. The CDR3 region has the DNA TGTGCCAGCAGCTTAGGGGGACAGGTGGGCTATAATTCACCCCTCCACTTT. The chain combines TRBV11-2 with TRBJ1-6; TRBD1 aligns across 8 bases. Looked up from germline, CDR1 is SGHAT and CDR2 is FQNNGV. V lost 1 base and J lost 3; bases outside the gene matches: 5. CDR3 length: 17 amino acids. Full variable domain (missing parts from reference TRBV11-2 and TRBJ1-6): EAGVAQSPRYKIIEKRQSVAFWCNPISGHATLYWYQQILGQGPKLLIQFQNNGVVDDSQLPKDRFSAERLKGVDSTLKIQPAKLEDSAVYLCASSLGGQVGYNSPLHFGNGTRLTVT.

The chain is built from TRBV3-1 (or the pseudogene TRBV3-2) and TRBJ2-3; D possibly corresponds to TRBD1 (5 bases). The germline gives CDR1 LGHDT, CDR2 YNNKEL (reference sequence). The CDR3 is 17 amino acids. The germline V and J ends were trimmed by 3 bases and 0 bases, with 16 bases remaining between them. The CDR3 protein is CASSQGPQGSSTDTQYF. The CDR3 DNA reads as TGTGCCAGCAGCCAGGGTCCCCAGGGCTCTAGCACAGATACGCAGTATTTT.

The rearrangement joins TRBV7-9 to TRBJ2-5; D remains unclear. The CDR3 is made up of 14 amino acids. Germline values: CDR1 SEHNR, CDR2 FQNEAQ (reference sequence). Deletions cut 5 bases from V and 5 bases from J, with 15 bases between. The chain's CDR3 is CASSTSVLWETQYF. In nucleotides, the CDR3 is TGTGCCAGCAGCACCAGCGTACTTTGGGAGACCCAGTACTTC.

V gene TRBV5-1 combines with J gene TRBJ2-1; no definite D call. With 3 bases removed from V and 7 bases from J, the gap between germline ends came to 20 bases. CDR1 and CDR2 from the germline V gene are SGHRS and YFSETQ. This CDR3 comprises 16 residues. CDR3 DNA sequence: TGCGCCAGCAGCTCCAACCTAGGCCCCTCTGGGAATGAGCAGTTCTTC. Residues: CASSSNLGPSGNEQFF.

This clone was seen once. The CDR3, as DNA: TGCAGCGTCGTAGGACTAGCGGGGGCCTATGAGCAGTTCTTC. It yields the protein CSVVGLAGAYEQFF. The chain couples TRBV29-1 to TRBJ2-1; TRBD2 agrees at 13 bases. V was pared by 6 bases and J by 8 bases, with 7 bases of the junction left unmatched. Germline V gene lookup returns CDR1 SQVTM and CDR2 ANQGSEA. This CDR3 region has 14 residues.

This chain joins TRBV24-1 and TRBJ1-3; a possible D gene is TRBD1 (6 bases). This CDR3 is built from 16 residues. The germline V gene encodes CDR1 KGHDR and CDR2 SFDVKD. Trimming removed 4 bases from V and 2 bases from J, with 14 bases in between. The CDR3 DNA reads TGTGCCACCAGTGACCCTACCGGGACACCTGGAAACACCATATATTTT. Its protein product is CATSDPTGTPGNTIYF.

The rearrangement links TRBV30 to TRBJ1-5; perhaps TRBD1 as D (5 bases). The CDR3 sequence is 15 residues long. The V gene lost 0 bases and the J gene lost 3 bases, with 12 bases spanning the gap. Germline V lookup: CDR1 GTSNPN, CDR2 SVGIG (reference sequence). The CDR3 coding sequence is TGTGCCTGGAGTGTACAAGCAGGGAACAATCAGCCCCAGCATTTT. Its protein is CAWSVQAGNNQPQHF.

V and J are TRBV12-3 or TRBV12-4 and TRBJ1-2; D is ambiguous. Trimming took off 3 bases at V and 2 bases at J, with 7 bases between the two ends. The CDR3 loop spans 13 amino acids. Here the CDR3 DNA reads TGTGCCAGCAGTTTGTCGAGAAACTATGGCTACACCTTC. This sequence encodes CASSLSRNYGYTF.